This entry lists 18 T cell receptor beta chains sequenced from one sample in a study of control samples from healthy donors and cancer patients. Measured with immunoSEQ multiplex PCR; TCRdb has only the in-frame clones, and not every one. The repertoire includes over 45,000 clones, more than 70% of them detected once, and around 1.5% sits in the top ten. Sequenced: PBMCs. These receptors were collected from a man between 40 and 49 years old with colorectal cancer.

The chain employs TRBV30 and TRBJ2-7; TRBD1 matches 8 bases. The CDR3 covers 11 residues. Trimming at V came to 5 bases and at J to 7 bases, leaving 4 bases not matched to a gene. The germline CDR1 and CDR2 sequences are GTSNPN and SVGIG (reference sequence). Here the CDR3 reads CAWQGAKEQYF. DNA for the CDR3: TGTGCCTGGCAGGGGGCGAAAGAGCAGTACTTC. The entire variable domain, with the rest obtained from reference TRBV30 and TRBJ2-7, is as follows: SQTIHQWPATLVQPVGSPLSLECTVEGTSNPNLYWYRQAAGRGLQLLFYSVGIGQISSEVPQNLSASRPQDRQFILSSKKLLLSDSGFYLCAWQGAKEQYFGPGTRLTVT.

The V call is TRBV11-2, the J call TRBJ1-4; D unresolved. Trimming shortened V by 5 bases and J by 7 bases, and 17 bases separated the two germline ends. Germline V lookup: CDR1 SGHAT, CDR2 FQNNGV. The CDR3 length is 15 residues. The CDR3: CASSALALLVEKLFF. DNA for the CDR3: TGTGCCAGCAGCGCACTGGCCCTTCTAGTTGAAAAACTGTTTTTT.

The V gene is TRBV7-2, the J gene TRBJ2-6; D unresolved. There are 13 residues in the CDR3. From germline, CDR1 is SGHTA and CDR2 FQGNSA. V lost 7 bases to trimming and J lost 2 bases, with 6 bases between them. CDR3 protein: CASTLPGANVLTF. The DNA of the CDR3 is TGTGCCAGCACCCTGCCTGGGGCCAACGTCCTGACTTTC.

The genes are TRBV5-1 and TRBJ2-7; D may be TRBD1 or TRBD2 (5 bases each). The CDR3 is 14 amino acids. The germline gives CDR1 SGHRS, CDR2 YFSETQ. The V gene lost 4 bases and the J gene lost 2 bases, with 13 bases spanning the gap. The CDR3 nucleotides are TGCGCCAGCAGCCTTGGGAGACAGACCTACGAGCAGTACTTC. Translated, it gives CASSLGRQTYEQYF. Variable domain in full (rest from reference TRBV5-1 and TRBJ2-7): KAGVTQTPRYLIKTRGQQVTLSCSPISGHRSVSWYQQTPGQGLQFLFEYFSETQRNKGNFPGRFSGRQFSNSRSEMNVSTLELGDSALYLCASSLGRQTYEQYFGPGTRLTVT.

This clone was observed a few times. The V and J genes are TRBV6-1 and TRBJ1-5; no definite D call. This CDR3 comprises 13 residues. Germline CDR1 MNHNS, CDR2 SASEGT. Between the trimmed V and J ends, which lost 2 bases and 0 bases, there was a span of 2 bases. The DNA for the CDR3 is TGTGCCAGCAGTGAACTTAGCAATCAGCCCCAGCATTTT. Its translation: CASSELSNQPQHF.

The chain links TRBV19 to TRBJ1-3; possible D gene TRBD1, 5 bases. There are 13 residues in the CDR3. Per the germline V gene, CDR1 is LNHDA and CDR2 is SQIVND (reference sequence). Trimming removed 6 bases from V and 0 bases from J, with 6 bases in between. CDR3 nucleotides: TGTGCCAGTAGCAGGGACTCTGGAAACACCATATATTTT. It is translated as CASSRDSGNTIYF. The whole variable domain, filled in from reference TRBV19 and TRBJ1-3, reads DGGITQSPKYLFRKEGQNVTLSCEQNLNHDAMYWYRQDPGQGLRLIYYSQIVNDFQKGDIAEGYSVSREKKESFPLTVTSAQKNPTAFYLCASSRDSGNTIYFGEGSWLTVV.

The chain combines TRBV11-1 with TRBJ2-1, with 9 bases fitting TRBD1. CDR3 size: 16 residues. The germline V gene has CDR1 SGHAT and CDR2 FQDESV (reference sequence). Trimming cost V 3 bases and J 3 bases; bases outside gene matches: 6. The CDR3 sequence: CASSFFGTGIYNEQFF. CDR3 nucleotides: TGTGCCAGCAGCTTTTTTGGGACAGGGATCTACAATGAGCAGTTCTTC.

The chain couples TRBV15 to TRBJ1-1, with unresolved D. From germline, CDR1 is LNHNV and CDR2 YYDKDF (reference sequence). CDR3 length: 14 amino acids. Trimming took off 3 bases at V and 0 bases at J, with 8 bases between the two ends. This chain's CDR3 is CATSSSVMNTEAFF. The CDR3 nucleotides are TGTGCCACCAGCAGCAGCGTCATGAACACTGAAGCTTTCTTT.

The table lists this clone with a count of one. This chain joins TRBV18 and TRBJ1-6, with TRBD1 as a possible D gene (6 bases). The V gene lost 3 bases and the J gene lost 16 bases, with 19 bases spanning the gap. This CDR3 spans 14 amino acids. Germline lookup yields CDR1 KGHSH and CDR2 LQKENI. In DNA, the CDR3 is TGTGCCAGCTCACCCAACAGGGAGAGGATTCCTCTCCACTTT. Protein product: CASSPNRERIPLHF.

The chain uses TRBV6-2 or TRBV6-3 and TRBJ1-6; D remains ambiguous. The V gene lost 2 bases and the J gene lost 7 bases, with 6 bases spanning the gap. Germline values: CDR1 MNHEY, CDR2 SVGEGT. The CDR3 loop spans 13 amino acids. The CDR3 region is CASSYAENSPLHF. The DNA of the CDR3 is TGTGCCAGCAGTTACGCAGAGAATTCACCCCTCCACTTT.

The chain recombines TRBV4-3 with TRBJ1-2; the match to TRBD1 covers 7 bases. CDR3 length equals 16 residues. V trimming: 0 bases; J trimming: 6 bases; junction bases outside the gene matches: 10. CDR1 and CDR2 from the germline V gene are LGHNA and YSLEER. The CDR3 spells CASSQDLTQDRDGYTF. CDR3 DNA: TGCGCCAGCAGCCAAGATTTGACGCAAGACAGGGATGGCTACACCTTC.

This chain links TRBV28 with TRBJ2-7; D might be TRBD1 (6 bases). The CDR3 extends over 16 amino acids. The V and J ends lost 5 bases and 3 bases respectively, with 20 bases between them. From germline, CDR1 is MDHEN and CDR2 SYDVKM. The CDR3 DNA reads as TGTGCCAGCAGTCCACCTGGGACAACGGGTTTCTACGAGCAGTACTTC. Protein sequence: CASSPPGTTGFYEQYF.

The chain combines TRBV12-3 or TRBV12-4 with TRBJ1-2, with a possible D match to TRBD1 (6 bases). The CDR3 contains 13 residues. The germline V and J ends were trimmed by 3 bases and 6 bases, with 11 bases remaining between them. CDR3 protein: CASSFRTAHGYTF. As DNA, the CDR3 is TGTGCCAGCAGTTTCAGGACAGCCCATGGCTACACCTTC.

This clone was found a few times. V and J are TRBV4-1 and TRBJ2-7; TRBD2 matches at 11 bases. The ends lost 5 bases at V and 4 bases at J; junction bases unmatched: 7. The germline V gene has CDR1 MGHRA and CDR2 YSYEKL. The CDR3 loop spans 15 amino acids. The CDR3 protein is CASSNLAGGPYEQYF. The CDR3 DNA reads as TGCGCCAGCAGCAACTTAGCGGGAGGGCCTTACGAGCAGTACTTC.

The chain combines TRBV9 with TRBJ1-1; no clear D. Germline loops: CDR1 SGDLS, CDR2 YYNGEE. Trimming pared 0 bases from V and 2 bases from J, leaving 5 bases between. This CDR3 has 13 amino acids. Here the CDR3 DNA reads TGTGCCAGCAGCGTAGGAATTAACACTGAAGCTTTCTTT. This translates into CASSVGINTEAFF.

The chain employs TRBV5-5 and TRBJ2-2, with 13 bases fitting TRBD2. The CDR3 loop spans 15 amino acids. Germline-derived CDR1 and CDR2 are SGHKS and YYEKEE (reference sequence). V lost 7 bases to trimming and J lost 4 bases; unmatched junction nucleotides: 4. In nucleotides, the CDR3 is TGTGCCAGCCTTGGACTAGCGGGAGCCACCGGGGAGCTGTTTTTT. Its protein is CASLGLAGATGELFF.

This clone was observed a single time. The rearrangement uses TRBV10-3 and TRBJ1-6; the D is unclear. The CDR3 extends over 15 amino acids. Between the trimmed V and J ends, which lost 5 bases and 0 bases, there was a span of 8 bases. Germline V lookup: CDR1 ENHRY, CDR2 SYGVKD. For the CDR3, the DNA is TGTGCCATCAGTCCGTCGAGCTCCTATAATTCACCCCTCCACTTT. Protein sequence: CAISPSSSYNSPLHF.

DNA of the CDR3: TGTGCCAGCAGTAAGACGTCGAGCTCTGGAAACACCATATATTTT. Its translation: CASSKTSSSGNTIYF. V usage is TRBV6-5 and J usage is TRBJ1-3; no definite D call. CDR1 MNHEY and CDR2 SVGAGI come from the germline V gene. The CDR3 runs to 15 residues. The ends were cut back, 5 bases at V and 0 bases at J, with 11 bases in the middle.